This TCR beta chain was documented in a study of T cell responses to AZD1222 COVID-19 vaccine. Study-level findings and limits: Variant regions that are unmutated are reportedly the target of nearly half of spike-specific TCRs.

This table comes from immunoSEQ multiplex PCR, and its TCRdb copy is limited to in-frame clones, with some not included. Among 100,000 to 150,000 clones listed, approximately 88% were seen once. For this clone: Its specificity is not known.

CDR3 length equals 14 residues. Trimming stripped 0 bases from V and 8 bases from J, with 13 bases between. Germline lookup yields CDR1 SGHVS and CDR2 FNYEAQ. The receptor was derived from an adult in good health. Sample: peripheral blood, taken on day 0 of AZD1222 vaccination. V is TRBV7-6 and J is TRBJ1-2; TRBD1 is a possible D gene (6 bases). The CDR3 is CASSLAMKGGGYTF. In DNA form, the CDR3 reads TGTGCCAGCAGCTTAGCTATGAAGGGGGGAGGCTACACCTTC. Combining the CDR3 with reference TRBV7-6 and TRBJ1-2 gives the whole variable domain GAGVSQSPRYKVTKRGQDVALRCDPISGHVSLYWYRQALGQGPEFLTYFNYEAQQDKSGLPNDRFSAERPEGSISTLTIQRTEQRDSAMYRCASSLAMKGGGYTFGSGTRLTVV.